This T cell receptor (beta chain) originates from a study of blood T cell repertoires in COVID-19 (dated by TCRdb to 2020 to 2022). General notes on the study: Collaborator samples came from the United States, Italy and Spain and covered acute and convalescent phases of COVID-19. The material from the prospective study consisted of cDNA or gDNA derived from T cells, B-cell-depleted T cells, or PBMCs. The dataset comprised deeply sampled blood TCRbeta repertoires from subjects exposed to, actively infected with, or recovered from COVID-19. The repertoires were made available in a free public database intended to serve as a resource for research on the immune response to SARS-CoV-2. The samples were drawn from two sources: the first 160 participants of the ongoing ImmuneRACE study, and 950 to 1,500 subjects contributed by 6 global collaborators. The sample metadata nearly always contained a de-identified subject ID, COVID-19 status, age in years and sex. Where available, HLA class I and class II types were obtained from metadata supplied by the sample provider rather than from assay-based typing. Points the paper makes about the study in general: The quantity of clinical and demographic metadata differed by source and by participant and was supplied without curation.

As to this clone: This receptor's antigen is unknown. No base qualities exist here, and no much larger clone lies one base off it.

TCRbeta CDR3 regions were amplified from genomic DNA by means of the immunoSEQ Assay, a bias-controlled multiplex PCR. As for the original processing: Nucleated cell counts per sample were estimated from amplification of reference gene primers within the assay. Sequence reads were collapsed and filtered to measure the absolute abundance of every unique TCRbeta CDR3 rearrangement. Productive Simpson clonality was computed per sample as the square root of Simpson's diversity index over productive rearrangements. Not all clones reach the TCRdb copy of this immuneACCESS table, which keeps in-frame sequences only. Checked studies attribute under half of the gap to unresolved V genes and leave the rest unexplained. V and J calls and clone size are given by that table; D and trimming were obtained from the DNA. In all, the sample holds some 150,000 clones, and just under 90% of those were seen once. The ten largest clones capture around 10% of the sample.

The CDR3 sequence holds 16 residues, the cysteine and phenylalanine included. Just the 48-base CDR3 DNA is kept, in frame starting at base 1. The germline V gene provides CDR1 LGHNA and CDR2 YNFKEQ. Ends trimmed: V by 3 bases, J by 4 bases; bases unmatched to a gene: 9. Whole blood was collected in K2EDTA tubes by collaborating institutions according to the institutions' own protocols. Collaborator samples were shipped for TCRbeta analysis as frozen whole blood, isolated PBMCs, or DNA extracted from either sample type. Sequencing was done on a sample of peripheral blood. This receptor was obtained from a woman older than 75 with acute or convalescent COVID-19. The receptor chain draws on TRBV4-2 and TRBJ1-2, and 9 junction bases match TRBD1. The CDR3 has the sequence CASSQQGTGSSYGYTF. The DNA sequence follows: TGTGCCAGCAGCCAGCAAGGGACAGGGAGTAGCTATGGCTACACCTTC.